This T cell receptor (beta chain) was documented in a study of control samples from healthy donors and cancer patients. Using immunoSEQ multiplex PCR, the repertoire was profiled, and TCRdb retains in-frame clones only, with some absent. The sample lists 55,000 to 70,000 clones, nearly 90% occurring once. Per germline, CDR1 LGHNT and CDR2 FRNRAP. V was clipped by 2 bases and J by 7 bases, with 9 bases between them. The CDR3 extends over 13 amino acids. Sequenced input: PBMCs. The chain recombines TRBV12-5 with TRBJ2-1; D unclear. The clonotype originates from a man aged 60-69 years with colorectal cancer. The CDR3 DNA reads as TGTGCTAGTGGTTTGCGGGTAGGGAATGAGCAGTTCTTC. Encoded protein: CASGLRVGNEQFF.